A selection of T cell receptor beta chains follows, all from one sample in a study of cytomegalovirus exposure and HLA in healthy donors. The method was immunoSEQ multiplex PCR; TCRdb's version includes in-frame clones alone and lacks a portion of them. The table lists 100,000 to 150,000 clones, approximately 80% of them singletons. Sequencing used PBMCs. These receptors all stem from a man aged 45-65 years in good health and CMV-seronegative. The CDR3 runs from the conserved cysteine through the conserved F or W. The D gene is left open where the match is weak. Expanded clones get a size class; other rows say once, few or many, or leave the size out.

v_gene	d_gene	abundance	len	j_gene	CDR3aa	CDR3nt
TRBV5-1	TRBD1	-	13	TRBJ1-5	CASSMTGAQPQHF	TGCGCCAGCAGCATGACAGGGGCGCAGCCCCAGCATTTT
TRBV18	TRBD1	-	14	TRBJ1-2	CASSPNRGDYGYTF	TGTGCCAGCTCACCTAACAGGGGGGACTATGGCTACACCTTC
TRBV4-1	TRBD1	-	17	TRBJ1-5	CASSQDVTGLINQPQHF	TGCGCCAGCAGCCAAGACGTGACAGGGTTAATTAATCAGCCCCAGCATTTT
TRBV5-5	TRBD1	-	15	TRBJ1-1	CASSLDRGLGTEAFF	TGTGCCAGCAGCCTGGACAGGGGGCTAGGGACTGAAGCTTTCTTT
TRBV4-1	-	-	14	TRBJ1-2	CASSPSGSNYGYTF	TGCGCCAGCAGCCCGAGCGGCAGCAACTATGGCTACACCTTC
TRBV19	TRBD1	-	14	TRBJ2-7	CASSWTGGDYEQYF	TGTGCCAGTAGTTGGACAGGGGGCGACTACGAGCAGTACTTC
TRBV25-1	-	-	15	TRBJ1-3	CASSEFGSSGNTIYF	TGTGCCAGCAGTGAATTCGGGAGTTCTGGAAACACCATATATTTT
TRBV15	-	-	12	TRBJ2-7	CATSRDRYEQYF	TGTGCCACCAGCAGAGACCGCTACGAGCAGTACTTC
TRBV19	TRBD1	-	14	TRBJ1-1	CASSIQGAATEAFF	TGTGCCAGTAGTATACAGGGGGCGGCCACTGAAGCTTTCTTT
TRBV10-1	TRBD2	-	13	TRBJ2-3	CASRAGEKDTQYF	TGCGCCAGTAGGGCGGGGGAAAAAGATACGCAGTATTTT
TRBV25-1	TRBD1	once	15	TRBJ1-3	CASSDRTGNGNTIYF	TGTGCCAGCAGTGACAGGACAGGGAATGGAAACACCATATATTTT
TRBV30	-	-	14	TRBJ1-1	CAWSSGGVETEAFF	TGTGCCTGGAGTTCGGGGGGGGTAGAAACGGAAGCTTTCTTT
TRBV30	-	-	12	TRBJ2-7	CAGGGSSYEQYF	TGTGCCGGCGGTGGAAGCTCCTACGAGCAGTACTTC
TRBV2	-	-	14	TRBJ1-5	CASSASLSNQPQHF	TGTGCCAGCAGTGCCAGTCTTAGCAATCAGCCCCAGCATTTT
TRBV4-1	-	-	13	TRBJ2-7	CASSPEGSYEQYF	TGCGCCAGCAGCCCGGAGGGGTCCTACGAGCAGTACTTC
TRBV10-3	TRBD2	-	17	TRBJ2-3	CAISPKGASGGADTQYF	TGTGCCATCAGCCCGAAAGGCGCTAGCGGGGGGGCAGATACGCAGTATTTT
TRBV5-1	-	-	14	TRBJ1-1	CASSSDADRTEAFF	TGCGCCAGCAGCTCGGACGCAGACAGGACTGAAGCTTTCTTT
TRBV7-2	-	-	15	TRBJ1-3	CASSLSSGSGNTIYF	TGTGCCAGCAGCTTATCGTCAGGCTCTGGAAACACCATATATTTT
TRBV7-7	TRBD1	-	13	TRBJ2-2	CASSLGQAGELFF	TGTGCTAGCAGCTTAGGACAGGCCGGGGAGCTGTTTTTT
TRBV28	-	once	14	TRBJ1-5	CASSSGSTNQPQHF	TGTGCCAGCAGTTCAGGAAGTACTAATCAGCCCCAGCATTTT
TRBV4-2	-	-	13	TRBJ1-2	CASSQGLGYGYTF	TGTGCCAGCAGCCAAGGGCTCGGGTATGGCTACACCTTC
TRBV2	TRBD2	-	18	TRBJ2-5	CASSEEEDSGAPDRTQYF	TGTGCCAGCAGTGAAGAGGAGGATAGCGGGGCCCCCGACCGGACCCAGTACTTC
TRBV5-1	-	-	15	TRBJ1-2	CASSLTGKSNYGYTF	TGCGCCAGCAGCTTGACAGGGAAAAGTAACTATGGCTACACCTTC
TRBV21-1	-	once	14	TRBJ2-7	CASEPGHQNYEQYF	TGTGCCAGTGAACCGGGACACCAAAACTACGAGCAGTACTTC
TRBV15	TRBD1	-	17	TRBJ1-1	CATSSYGQGRRNTEAFF	TGTGCCACCAGCAGCTACGGACAGGGGAGAAGGAACACTGAAGCTTTCTTT
TRBV5-8	TRBD1	-	14	TRBJ1-2	CASSLVGQVHGYTF	TGTGCCAGCAGCTTGGTAGGACAGGTGCATGGCTACACCTTC
TRBV4-2	-	-	17	TRBJ2-7	CASSQVSGASFSYEQYF	TGTGCCAGCAGCCAAGTTTCAGGGGCGAGTTTCTCCTACGAGCAGTACTTC
TRBV7-8	-	once	18	TRBJ2-6	CASSLKAGVSSGANVLTF	TGTGCCAGCAGCTTAAAAGCGGGTGTTAGCTCTGGGGCCAACGTCCTGACTTTC
TRBV7-9	TRBD1	-	12	TRBJ2-1	CASSRDSSEQFF	TGTGCCAGCAGCCGGGACAGCAGTGAGCAGTTCTTC
TRBV9	-	-	14	TRBJ2-5	CASSVNYIQETQYF	TGTGCCAGCAGCGTAAACTACATCCAAGAGACCCAGTACTTC
TRBV5-4	TRBD2	few	15	TRBJ2-7	CASSGAGGRSYEQYF	TGTGCCAGCAGTGGGGCGGGGGGGCGTTCCTACGAGCAGTACTTC
TRBV21-1	-	-	16	TRBJ1-1	CASSRTETVMNTEAFF	TGTGCCAGCAGCAGAACCGAGACAGTCATGAACACTGAAGCTTTCTTT
TRBV5-4	-	-	13	TRBJ2-7	CASSLAASDEQYF	TGTGCCAGCAGCTTGGCCGCGTCTGACGAGCAGTACTTC
TRBV5-1	-	-	14	TRBJ1-2	CASSLDREGDGYTF	TGCGCCAGCAGCTTGGACAGGGAGGGTGATGGCTACACCTTC
TRBV30	-	-	14	TRBJ2-3	CAWSDSVSTDTQYF	TGTGCCTGGAGTGATAGCGTAAGCACAGATACGCAGTATTTT
TRBV9	-	-	13	TRBJ1-1	CASSGAANTEAFF	TGTGCCAGCAGCGGGGCAGCGAACACTGAAGCTTTCTTT
TRBV9	TRBD1	-	15	TRBJ1-2	CASSAAHRGYYGYTF	TGTGCCAGCAGCGCAGCTCACAGGGGTTACTATGGCTACACCTTC
TRBV11-1	-	-	15	TRBJ1-2	CASSRASGSNYGYTF	TGTGCCAGCAGCCGCGCTTCGGGGTCTAACTATGGCTACACCTTC
TRBV9	TRBD1	few	15	TRBJ1-2	CASSLRGTGIDGYTF	TGTGCCAGCAGCTTAAGAGGGACAGGGATTGATGGCTACACCTTC
TRBV2	-	few	13	TRBJ1-1	CASSQQGNTEAFF	TGTGCCAGCAGTCAACAGGGGAACACTGAAGCTTTCTTT
TRBV19	TRBD1	-	17	TRBJ1-6	CASQSGTEDGKGSPLHF	TGTGCCAGTCAGTCAGGGACAGAGGACGGGAAAGGTTCACCCCTCCACTTT
TRBV29-1	TRBD2	-	14	TRBJ2-2	CSVGGISATGELFF	TGCAGCGTCGGGGGGATTTCGGCGACCGGGGAGCTGTTTTTT
TRBV7-9	-	-	15	TRBJ2-1	CASSLNGRGEDEQFF	TGTGCCAGCAGCTTAAATGGGAGGGGGGAGGATGAGCAGTTCTTC
TRBV5-1	-	few	14	TRBJ2-3	CASSFDQVTDTQYF	TGCGCCAGCAGCTTCGACCAGGTCACAGATACGCAGTATTTT
TRBV4-2	-	-	12	TRBJ1-2	CASSVSNHGYTF	TGTGCCAGCAGCGTTAGTAATCATGGCTACACCTTC
TRBV4-1	TRBD1	-	16	TRBJ1-4	CASSQVVGTGSEKLFF	TGCGCCAGCAGCCAAGTCGTAGGGACAGGGAGCGAAAAACTGTTTTTT
TRBV5-1	TRBD2	-	14	TRBJ2-5	CASSLARGEETQYF	TGCGCCAGCAGCTTGGCGCGGGGGGAAGAGACCCAGTACTTC
TRBV7-9	-	-	13	TRBJ1-2	CASSSWSGYGYTF	TGTGCCAGCAGCTCGTGGTCGGGCTATGGCTACACCTTC
TRBV4-3	TRBD1	few	16	TRBJ2-3	CASSRAGQGNTDTQYF	TGCGCCAGCAGCCGAGCGGGACAGGGGAACACAGATACGCAGTATTTT
TRBV16	-	-	15	TRBJ2-5	CASSLLTAPQETQYF	TGTGCCAGCAGCCTTCTTACAGCCCCACAAGAGACCCAGTACTTC
TRBV6-5	-	-	16	TRBJ1-4	CASSHYRVGMGEKLFF	TGTGCCAGCAGTCACTACAGGGTGGGGATGGGTGAAAAACTGTTTTTT
TRBV7-2	TRBD2	-	19	TRBJ2-3	CASSFEGLAGGSSTDTQYF	TGTGCCAGCAGCTTCGAGGGACTAGCGGGGGGTAGCAGCACAGATACGCAGTATTTT
TRBV9	-	-	15	TRBJ2-2	CASSPGVGNTGELFF	TGTGCCAGCAGCCCAGGGGTGGGGAACACCGGGGAGCTGTTTTTT
TRBV4-2	TRBD1	few	15	TRBJ1-2	CASSQDTGGFAGYTF	TGTGCCAGCAGCCAAGATACAGGGGGCTTCGCTGGCTACACCTTC